What follows are 28 T cell receptor beta chains derived from one specimen sequenced in a study of blood T cell repertoires in COVID-19. Using immunoSEQ multiplex PCR, the repertoire was profiled, and TCRdb retains in-frame clones only, with some absent. In the table there are some 380,000 clones, around 84% of which are singletons. The sample comprised peripheral blood. Source of these receptors: a human donor with acute or convalescent COVID-19. The donor label of this sample is uncertain.

The chain links TRBV2 to TRBJ2-5, with 16 bases that match TRBD2. The CDR3 covers 16 residues. Germline loops: CDR1 SNHLY, CDR2 FYNNEI. With 3 bases clipped from V and 2 bases from J, the junction kept 0 bases outside the gene matches. CDR3 sequence: CASSEGLAGGQETQYF. In nucleotides, the CDR3 is TGTGCCAGCAGTGAGGGACTAGCGGGGGGGCAAGAGACCCAGTACTTC.

This chain links TRBV18 with TRBJ2-7; 11 bases line up with TRBD2. Losses at the gene ends were 0 bases for V and 9 bases for J; bases not matched to a gene: 7. The CDR3 is 15 residues long. CDR1 KGHSH and CDR2 LQKENI come from the germline V gene. The CDR3 spells CASSPPVAGGPVQYF. DNA for the CDR3: TGTGCCAGCTCACCACCGGTAGCGGGGGGGCCTGTGCAGTACTTC.

This chain uses TRBV13 with TRBJ1-1, with 7 bases lining up with TRBD1. The germline V gene has CDR1 PRHDT and CDR2 FYEKMQ (reference sequence). Trimming at V came to 5 bases and at J to 0 bases, leaving 9 bases not matched to a gene. The CDR3 extends over 16 amino acids. The CDR3 nucleotides read TGTGCCAGCAGCGAGTGGGACAGATATATGAACACTGAAGCTTTCTTT. The encoded protein is CASSEWDRYMNTEAFF.

This clone turned up a few times. This chain joins TRBV18 and TRBJ1-2; D ambiguous. V shed 3 bases and J shed 3 bases, with 8 bases lying between them. The CDR3 runs 13 residues. Germline lookup yields CDR1 KGHSH and CDR2 LQKENI. DNA of the CDR3: TGTGCCAGCTCACCTGAGGGATACTATGGCTACACCTTC. Amino acids: CASSPEGYYGYTF.

CDR3 amino acids: CATSRERGRAGGFLAKNIQYF. CDR3 sequence (DNA): TGTGCCACCAGCAGAGAAAGGGGCAGAGCGGGAGGGTTCCTAGCCAAAAACATTCAGTACTTC. The chain is built from TRBV15 and TRBJ2-4; 10 bases fit TRBD2. The CDR3 length is 21 residues. The J segment lost 0 bases and the V segment lost 0 bases, leaving 14 bases of the junction unmatched. Germline CDR1 is LNHNV and CDR2 is YYDKDF (reference sequence).

This clone was recorded only once. CDR3 sequence reads: CASSRRIQQSSGANVLTF. The CDR3 bases are TGTGCCAGCAGCCGACGGATACAACAGAGCTCTGGGGCCAACGTCCTGACTTTC. J is TRBJ2-6 and V is TRBV3-1 (or the pseudogene TRBV3-2); D is undetermined. The CDR3 covers 18 residues. From germline, CDR1 is LGHDT and CDR2 YNNKEL (reference sequence). V was cut by 4 bases and J by 0 bases, with 16 bases left in between.

This clone appeared once. V gene TRBV25-1 combines with J gene TRBJ1-6; 7 bases fit TRBD1. CDR1 and CDR2 (germline): MGHDK, SYGVNS. CDR3 length equals 17 residues. With V trimmed by 5 bases and J by 10 bases, 17 bases remained unmatched. The CDR3 DNA follows: TGTGCCAGCAGTCCAAACAAGGGGGCGCCAAGGAAATCACCCCTCCACTTT. Its protein product is CASSPNKGAPRKSPLHF.

The J gene is TRBJ2-2, the V gene TRBV30, with 14 bases fitting TRBD2. This CDR3 comprises 19 residues. The V and J ends lost 2 bases and 5 bases, in that order; junction bases with no gene match: 13. Germline V CDR1 and CDR2: GTSNPN, SVGIG (reference sequence). CDR3 bases: TGTGCCTGGAGTTACCTCAGAGCGACTAGCGGGAGGGTAACCGGGGAGCTGTTTTTT. It translates to CAWSYLRATSGRVTGELFF. Based on the CDR3 plus reference TRBV30 and TRBJ2-2, the full variable domain is SQTIHQWPATLVQPVGSPLSLECTVEGTSNPNLYWYRQAAGRGLQLLFYSVGIGQISSEVPQNLSASRPQDRQFILSSKKLLLSDSGFYLCAWSYLRATSGRVTGELFFGEGSRLTVL.

The chain combines TRBV5-1 with TRBJ2-7; D is possibly TRBD2 (6 bases). The CDR3 sequence is 14 residues long. V dropped 4 bases and J dropped 5 bases, with 16 bases sitting between them. Germline CDR1 and CDR2: SGHRS and YFSETQ. The CDR3 reads CASSPGEPRNEQYF. The CDR3 bases are TGCGCCAGCAGCCCGGGGGAGCCTCGGAACGAGCAGTACTTC. The complete variable domain, with remaining parts taken from reference TRBV5-1 and TRBJ2-7, reads KAGVTQTPRYLIKTRGQQVTLSCSPISGHRSVSWYQQTPGQGLQFLFEYFSETQRNKGNFPGRFSGRQFSNSRSEMNVSTLELGDSALYLCASSPGEPRNEQYFGPGTRLTVT.

J is TRBJ2-3 and V is TRBV3-1 (or the pseudogene TRBV3-2); 9 positions agree with TRBD2. This CDR3 is 18 amino acids long. CDR1 and CDR2 (germline): LGHDT, YNNKEL (reference sequence). V lost 0 bases and J lost 0; bases outside the gene matches: 7. CDR3 sequence (DNA): TGTGCCAGCAGCCAAGAGGTGCTAGCGGGAATGAGCACAGATACGCAGTATTTT. Amino acid sequence: CASSQEVLAGMSTDTQYF.

The CDR3 DNA sequence: TGTGCCAGCAGCCAAGGACTAGCAGACTACGAGCAGTACTTC. It specifies CASSQGLADYEQYF. The rearrangement links TRBV3-1 (or the pseudogene TRBV3-2) to TRBJ2-7, with 7 nucleotides matching TRBD2. Losses at the gene ends were 1 base for V and 3 bases for J; bases not matched to a gene: 3. The germline CDR1 and CDR2 sequences are LGHDT and YNNKEL (reference sequence). This CDR3 has 14 residues.

The chain employs TRBV2 and TRBJ1-3; the D is unclear. The length of the CDR3 is 15 residues. Trimming cost V 5 bases and J 0 bases, with 11 bases left between them. Germline V gene lookup returns CDR1 SNHLY and CDR2 FYNNEI. Written as DNA, the CDR3 is TGTGCCAGCAGTTACGACATCTACTCTGGAAACACCATATATTTT. Its translation: CASSYDIYSGNTIYF.

The chain's CDR3 is CATRRDPIGNTEAFF. The CDR3 nucleotides are TGTGCCACCAGGAGGGATCCAATTGGGAACACTGAAGCTTTCTTT. V is TRBV15 and J is TRBJ1-1; the D is unclear. CDR3 length equals 15 residues. The germline V and J ends were trimmed by 6 bases and 1 base, with 15 bases remaining between them. Germline V CDR1 and CDR2: LNHNV, YYDKDF (reference sequence).

The J gene is TRBJ1-6, the V gene TRBV2; D perhaps matches TRBD1 (5 bases). CDR3 length: 15 amino acids. Germline CDR1 and CDR2: SNHLY and FYNNEI. Trimming shortened V by 10 bases and J by 3 bases, and 16 bases separated the two germline ends. This chain's CDR3 is CATHGGSIYNSPLHF. CDR3 bases: TGTGCCACCCATGGGGGGAGTATCTATAATTCACCCCTCCACTTT.

To note about this clone: A junction boundary mismatches the germline segment, possibly from a read error. V gene TRBV24-1 combines with J gene TRBJ1-5; 7 bases match TRBD1. The CDR3 has 14 amino acids. The V gene's germline CDR1 is KGHDR and CDR2 SFDVKD. CDR3 loop: CATSDWDSNQPQHF. The CDR3 DNA sequence: TGTGCCACCAGTGATTGGGACAGCAACCAGCCCCAGCATTTT.

The genes are TRBV15 and TRBJ1-1, with D possibly TRBD1 on 6 matching bases. Trimming stripped 0 bases from V and 3 bases from J, with 14 bases between. The CDR3 extends over 16 amino acids. Looked up from germline, CDR1 is LNHNV and CDR2 is YYDKDF (reference sequence). In DNA form, the CDR3 reads TGTGCCACCAGCAGAGACGAGAAGGACAGCTACACTGAAGCTTTCTTT. Protein: CATSRDEKDSYTEAFF.

This clone came up once. The chain carries TRBV28 and TRBJ2-5; unclear D gene. Germline V lookup: CDR1 MDHEN, CDR2 SYDVKM. The length of the CDR3 is 15 residues. V gave up 3 bases and J gave up 2 bases, with 13 bases separating them. This CDR3 is CASSFSLARQETQYF. The CDR3 nucleotides are TGTGCCAGCAGTTTTTCCCTCGCCAGACAAGAGACCCAGTACTTC.

The chain employs TRBV14 and TRBJ2-6; TRBD2 might be the D (6 bases). Trimming shortened V by 1 base and J by 1 base, and 17 bases separated the two germline ends. CDR3 length: 19 amino acids. In germline, CDR1 is SGHDN, CDR2 FVKESK. The CDR3 is CASSQVYLGGRSGANVLTF. Written as DNA, the CDR3 is TGTGCCAGCAGCCAAGTTTATCTCGGGGGTCGATCTGGGGCCAACGTCCTGACTTTC.

The chain is built from TRBV28 and TRBJ1-1; 9 bases map to TRBD1. Germline CDR1 and CDR2: MDHEN and SYDVKM. The CDR3 runs to 15 residues. V dropped 1 base and J dropped 5; count of bases not matched to a gene: 5. The CDR3 nucleotides read TGTGCCAGCAGTTTATCAGGACAGGGGAAAACTGAAGCTTTCTTT. Translated: CASSLSGQGKTEAFF.

This clone was detected once. CDR3 region: CATTIGPKGSVEQYF. CDR3 in DNA: TGTGCCACAACCATAGGGCCCAAGGGGTCGGTCGAGCAGTACTTC. This chain uses TRBV10-3 with TRBJ2-7, with D possibly TRBD1 on 5 matching bases. Germline CDR1 is ENHRY and CDR2 is SYGVKD. Trimming pared 10 bases from V and 6 bases from J, leaving 25 bases between. The CDR3 extends over 15 amino acids.

CDR3 protein: CASKGSGNKNIQYF. The DNA of the CDR3 is TGTGCCAGCAAGGGTAGCGGTAACAAAAACATTCAGTACTTC. The chain couples TRBV4-2 to TRBJ2-4, with a possible D match to TRBD2 (6 bases). V dropped 7 bases and J dropped 3 bases, with 13 bases sitting between them. In germline, CDR1 is LGHNA, CDR2 YNFKEQ. The CDR3 totals 14 residues.

V and J are TRBV5-1 and TRBJ1-2; no firm D call. CDR1 and CDR2 from the germline V gene are SGHRS and YFSETQ. The CDR3 is 12 residues long. Deletions cut 5 bases from V and 3 bases from J, with 8 bases between. CDR3 DNA: TGCGCCAGCAGGGGAGAAGACTATGGCTACACCTTC. Protein product: CASRGEDYGYTF.

This clone was recorded a few times. This sample includes further DNA sequences coding for the same CDR3. The CDR3 loop is CASSSSSYNEQFF. The DNA for the CDR3 is TGTGCCAGCAGCTCCAGCTCCTACAATGAGCAGTTCTTC. The V call is TRBV7-9, the J call TRBJ2-1; D gene uncertain. The CDR3 has 13 amino acids. The V gene lost 4 bases and the J gene lost 0 bases, with 4 bases spanning the gap. CDR1 SEHNR and CDR2 FQNEAQ come from the germline V gene (reference sequence). Full variable domain (outside the CDR3, taken from reference TRBV7-9 and TRBJ2-1): DTGVSQNPRHKITKRGQNVTFRCDPISEHNRLYWYRQTLGQGPEFLTYFQNEAQLEKSRLLSDRFSAERPKGSFSTLEIQRTEQGDSAMYLCASSSSSYNEQFFGPGTRLTVL.

The chain couples TRBV4-1 to TRBJ1-5; D remains unclear. CDR1 and CDR2 (germline): MGHRA, YSYEKL. The CDR3 loop spans 18 amino acids. V lost 0 bases and J lost 0, with 15 bases in between. The chain's CDR3 is CASSQDDTAPGSNQPQHF. The CDR3 DNA sequence: TGCGCCAGCAGCCAAGATGACACGGCCCCAGGTAGCAATCAGCCCCAGCATTTT.

CDR3 loop: CASSPPHSSSSYEQYF. CDR3 coding DNA: TGTGCCAGCTCACCACCGCATAGCTCTAGCTCCTACGAGCAGTACTTC. The chain employs TRBV18 and TRBJ2-7; D not resolved. The CDR3 spans 16 residues. V gave up 0 bases and J gave up 0 bases, with 12 bases separating them. In germline, CDR1 is KGHSH, CDR2 LQKENI. Full variable domain (remainder filled in from reference TRBV18 and TRBJ2-7): NAGVMQNPRHLVRRRGQEARLRCSPMKGHSHVYWYRQLPEEGLKFMVYLQKENIIDESGMPKERFSAEFPKEGPSILRIQQVVRGDSAAYFCASSPPHSSSSYEQYFGPGTRLTVT.

This chain links TRBV10-2 with TRBJ2-7, with 9 nucleotides matching TRBD2. CDR1 is WSHSY and CDR2 is SAAADI in the germline V gene. The CDR3 is 12 residues long. V was clipped by 8 bases and J by 12 bases; unmatched bases: 11. The DNA of the CDR3 is TGCGCCAGCGGGGAGACTAGCGGAGGGGTGTACTTC. It yields the protein CASGETSGGVYF.

The chain employs TRBV6-2 or TRBV6-3 and TRBJ1-4; TRBD1 matches 7 bases. The V and J ends lost 2 bases and 1 base, in that order; junction bases with no gene match: 4. The CDR3 is 16 residues long. Per germline, CDR1 MNHEY and CDR2 SVGEGT. CDR3 sequence reads: CASSYARTGTNEKLFF. The CDR3 bases are TGTGCCAGCAGTTACGCTAGGACAGGAACTAATGAAAAACTGTTTTTT.

CDR3 amino acids: CASSEAPASPYNEQFF. Written as DNA, the CDR3 is TGTGCCAGCAGTGAAGCGCCGGCTAGTCCCTACAATGAGCAGTTCTTC. The V gene is TRBV6-1, the J gene TRBJ2-1; D remains ambiguous. This CDR3 comprises 16 residues. The V end lost 0 bases, the J end lost 2 bases, and 11 bases lay between the germline ends. Germline-derived CDR1 and CDR2 are MNHNS and SASEGT.